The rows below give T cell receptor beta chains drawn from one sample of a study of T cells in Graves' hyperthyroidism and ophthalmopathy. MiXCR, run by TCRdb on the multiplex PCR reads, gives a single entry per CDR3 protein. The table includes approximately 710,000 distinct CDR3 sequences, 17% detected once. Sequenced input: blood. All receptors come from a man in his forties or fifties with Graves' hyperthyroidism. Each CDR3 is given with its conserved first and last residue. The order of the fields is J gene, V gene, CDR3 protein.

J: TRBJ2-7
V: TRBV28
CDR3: CASSSLAAFSYEQYF

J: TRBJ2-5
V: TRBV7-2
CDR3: CASSLVVAGGPGQETQYF

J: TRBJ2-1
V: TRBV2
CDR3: CASSEEGVFNEQFF

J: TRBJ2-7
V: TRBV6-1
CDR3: CASEPGQGRYEQYF

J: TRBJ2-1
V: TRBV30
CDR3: CAWSRSGSLSYNEQFF

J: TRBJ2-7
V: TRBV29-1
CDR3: CSVEGASGSVITYEQYF

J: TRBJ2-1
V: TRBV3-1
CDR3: CASSPQGGGSSNEQFF

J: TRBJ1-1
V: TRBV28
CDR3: CASNLPAGTGNTEAFF

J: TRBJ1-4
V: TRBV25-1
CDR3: CASMGTGWAEKLFF

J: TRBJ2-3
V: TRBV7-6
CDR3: CASSALEGTDASTDTQYF

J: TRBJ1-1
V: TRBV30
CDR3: CGDPPYMNTEAFF

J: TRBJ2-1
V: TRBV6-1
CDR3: CASTEQVWGNFGNEQFF

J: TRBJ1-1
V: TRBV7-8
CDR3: CASSFRENTEAFF

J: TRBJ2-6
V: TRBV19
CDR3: CASNTGTYTHLSSGANVLTF

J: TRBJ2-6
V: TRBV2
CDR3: CASSEVGVMLSGANVLTF

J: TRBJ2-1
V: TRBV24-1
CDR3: CATSDSPSLSGETYNEQFF

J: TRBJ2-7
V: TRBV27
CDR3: CASSWTGLASSYEQYF

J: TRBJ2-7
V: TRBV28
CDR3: CASSLVRTSYEQYF

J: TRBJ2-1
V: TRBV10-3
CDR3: CAIPHWTLYNEQFF

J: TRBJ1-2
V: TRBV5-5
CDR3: CASSLAPVEYGYTF

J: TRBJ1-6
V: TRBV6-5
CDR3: CASSYKMNSPLHF